The clone carrying this T cell receptor beta chain was counted between two and nine times. The sample holds other DNA sequences that translate to the same CDR3. Germline V gene sequence: CDR1 MNHEY, CDR2 SMNVEV (reference sequence). This CDR3 has 13 residues. J gave up 7 bases and V 5 bases, and 7 bases lay outside the gene matches. Only in-frame clones appear in the TCRdb table, and some are missing; sequencing was by immunoSEQ multiplex PCR. The table records 100,000 to 150,000 clones, roughly four fifths of them present only once. The sample belongs to a study of blood T cell repertoires in COVID-19.

This TCR derives from a man aged 35 to 55 with active or convalescent COVID-19. The chain is built from TRBV27 and TRBJ1-2; TRBD1 matches 7 bases. Sequencing was performed on peripheral blood. The CDR3 reads CASSPQGLGGYTF. CDR3 sequence (DNA): TGTGCCAGCAGTCCACAGGGGTTAGGTGGCTACACCTTC.